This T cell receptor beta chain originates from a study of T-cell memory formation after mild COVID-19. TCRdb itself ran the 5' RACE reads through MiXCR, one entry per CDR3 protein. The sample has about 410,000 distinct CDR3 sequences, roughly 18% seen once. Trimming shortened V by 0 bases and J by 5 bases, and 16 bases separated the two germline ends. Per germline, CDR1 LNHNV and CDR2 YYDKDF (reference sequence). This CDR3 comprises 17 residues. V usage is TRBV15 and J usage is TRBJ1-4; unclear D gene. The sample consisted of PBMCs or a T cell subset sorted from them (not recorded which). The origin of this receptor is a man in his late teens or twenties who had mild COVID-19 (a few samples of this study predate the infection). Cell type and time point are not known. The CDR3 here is CATSRDYPVGWNEKLFF. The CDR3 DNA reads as TGTGCCACCAGCAGAGATTACCCCGTCGGGTGGAATGAAAAACTGTTTTTT.